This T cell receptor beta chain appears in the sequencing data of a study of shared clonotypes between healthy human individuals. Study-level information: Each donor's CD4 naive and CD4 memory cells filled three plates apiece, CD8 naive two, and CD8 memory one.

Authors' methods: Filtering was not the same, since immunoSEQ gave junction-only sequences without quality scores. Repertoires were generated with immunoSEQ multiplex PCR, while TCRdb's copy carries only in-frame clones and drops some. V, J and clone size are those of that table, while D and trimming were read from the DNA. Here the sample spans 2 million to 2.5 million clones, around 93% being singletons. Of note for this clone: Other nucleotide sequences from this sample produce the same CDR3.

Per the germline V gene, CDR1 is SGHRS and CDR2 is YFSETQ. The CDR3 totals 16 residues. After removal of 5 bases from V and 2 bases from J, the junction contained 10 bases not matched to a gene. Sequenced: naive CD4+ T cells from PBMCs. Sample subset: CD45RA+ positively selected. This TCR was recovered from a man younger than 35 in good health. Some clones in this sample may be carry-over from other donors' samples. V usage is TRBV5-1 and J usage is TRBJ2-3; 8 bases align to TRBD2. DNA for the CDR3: TGCGCCAGCAGTCCCCAGACTAGCGCCTCCACAGATACGCAGTATTTT. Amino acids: CASSPQTSASTDTQYF.